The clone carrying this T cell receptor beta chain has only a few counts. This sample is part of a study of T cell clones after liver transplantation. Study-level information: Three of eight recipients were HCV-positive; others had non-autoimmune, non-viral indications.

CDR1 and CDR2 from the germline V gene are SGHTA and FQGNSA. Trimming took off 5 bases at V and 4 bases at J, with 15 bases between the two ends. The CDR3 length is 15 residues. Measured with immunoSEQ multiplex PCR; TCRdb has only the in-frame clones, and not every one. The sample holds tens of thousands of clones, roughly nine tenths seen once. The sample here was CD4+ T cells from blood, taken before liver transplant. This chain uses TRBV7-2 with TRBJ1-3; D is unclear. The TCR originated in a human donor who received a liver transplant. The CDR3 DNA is TGTGCCAGCAGCCTAGGACTTGGACCAGGAAACACCATATATTTT. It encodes CASSLGLGPGNTIYF. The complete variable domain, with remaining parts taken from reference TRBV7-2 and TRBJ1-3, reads GAGVSQSPSNKVTEKGKDVELRCDPISGHTALYWYRQSLGQGLEFLIYFQGNSAPDKSGLPSDRFSAERTGGSVSTLTIQRTQQEDSAVYLCASSLGLGPGNTIYFGEGSWLTVV.